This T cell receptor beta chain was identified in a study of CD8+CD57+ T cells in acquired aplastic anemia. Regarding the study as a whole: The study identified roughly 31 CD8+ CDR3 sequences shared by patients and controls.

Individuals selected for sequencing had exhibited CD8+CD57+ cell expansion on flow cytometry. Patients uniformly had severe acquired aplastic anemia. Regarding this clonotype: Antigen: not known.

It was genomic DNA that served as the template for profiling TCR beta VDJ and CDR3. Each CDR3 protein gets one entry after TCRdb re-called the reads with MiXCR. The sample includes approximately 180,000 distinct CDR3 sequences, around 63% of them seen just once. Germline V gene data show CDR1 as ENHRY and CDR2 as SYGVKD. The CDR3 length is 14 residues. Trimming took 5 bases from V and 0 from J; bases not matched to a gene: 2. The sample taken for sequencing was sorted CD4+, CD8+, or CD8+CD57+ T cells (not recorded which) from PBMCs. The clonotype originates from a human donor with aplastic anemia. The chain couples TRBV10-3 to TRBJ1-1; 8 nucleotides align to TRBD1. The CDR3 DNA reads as TGTGCCATCAGTAGACAGGGGATGAACACTGAAGCTTTCTTT. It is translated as CAISRQGMNTEAFF.